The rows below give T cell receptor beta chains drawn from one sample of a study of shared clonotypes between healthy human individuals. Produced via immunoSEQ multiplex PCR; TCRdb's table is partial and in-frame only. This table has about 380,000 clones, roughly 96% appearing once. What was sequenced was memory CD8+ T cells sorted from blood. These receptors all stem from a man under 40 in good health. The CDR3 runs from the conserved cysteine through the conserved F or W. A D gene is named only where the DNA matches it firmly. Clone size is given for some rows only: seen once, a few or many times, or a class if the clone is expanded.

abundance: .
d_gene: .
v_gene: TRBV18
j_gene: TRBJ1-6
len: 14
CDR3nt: TGTGCCAGCTCACCACTCAGTACAAATTCACCCCTCCACTTT
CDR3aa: CASSPLSTNSPLHF

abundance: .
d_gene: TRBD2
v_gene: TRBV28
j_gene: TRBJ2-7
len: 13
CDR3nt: TGTGCCAGCAGTCCCCCGACTAGCCGCGAGCAGTACTTC
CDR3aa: CASSPPTSREQYF

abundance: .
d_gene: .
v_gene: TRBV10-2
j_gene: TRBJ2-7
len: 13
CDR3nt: TGCGCCAGCAGTTTTACTCTTACGTCCGAGCAGTACTTC
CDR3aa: CASSFTLTSEQYF

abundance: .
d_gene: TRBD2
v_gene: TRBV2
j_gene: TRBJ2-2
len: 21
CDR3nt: TGTGCCAGCAGTGATGGGACCGGGACTAGCGGGAGGGCCCTCGGCACCGGGGAGCTGTTTTTT
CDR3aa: CASSDGTGTSGRALGTGELFF

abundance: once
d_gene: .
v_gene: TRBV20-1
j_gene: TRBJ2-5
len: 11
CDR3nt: TGCAGTGCTACGTGGGGGGAGACCCAGTACTTC
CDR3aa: CSATWGETQYF

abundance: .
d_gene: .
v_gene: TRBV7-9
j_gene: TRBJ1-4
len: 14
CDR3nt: TGTGCCAGCACCGTCGGACAGCCCGTTGAAAAACTGTTTTTT
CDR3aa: CASTVGQPVEKLFF

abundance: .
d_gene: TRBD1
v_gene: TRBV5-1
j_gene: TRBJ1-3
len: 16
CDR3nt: TGCGCCAGCAGCGGAACGGGACAGGGAACCGGAAACACCATATATTTT
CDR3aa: CASSGTGQGTGNTIYF

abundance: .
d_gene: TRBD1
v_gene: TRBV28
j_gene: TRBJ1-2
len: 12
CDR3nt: TGTGCCAGCGCTAGGGACAGATTAGGCTACACCTTC
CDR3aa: CASARDRLGYTF

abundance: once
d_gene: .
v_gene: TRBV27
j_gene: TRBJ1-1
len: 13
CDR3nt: TGTGCCAGCAGCTTAATCCCCACAGGGGAAGCTTTCTTT
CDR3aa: CASSLIPTGEAFF

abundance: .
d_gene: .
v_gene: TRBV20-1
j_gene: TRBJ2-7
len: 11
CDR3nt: TGCAGTGCTAGAGAGTCCTACGAGCAGTACTTC
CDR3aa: CSARESYEQYF

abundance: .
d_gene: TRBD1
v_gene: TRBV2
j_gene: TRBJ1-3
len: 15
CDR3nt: TGTGCCAGCAAAAGACAGGGGCCCGTCGTCGGCACCATATATTTT
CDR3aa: CASKRQGPVVGTIYF

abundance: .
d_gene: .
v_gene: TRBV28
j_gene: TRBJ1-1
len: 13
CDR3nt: TGTGCCAGCAGTTTTACGGATGAGACTGAAGCTTTCTTT
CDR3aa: CASSFTDETEAFF

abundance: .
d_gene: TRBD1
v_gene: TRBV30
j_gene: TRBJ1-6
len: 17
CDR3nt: TGTGCCTGGAGGACTCGGACAGGGGGCTTCCTTTTCTCACCCCTCCACTTT
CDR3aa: CAWRTRTGGFLFSPLHF

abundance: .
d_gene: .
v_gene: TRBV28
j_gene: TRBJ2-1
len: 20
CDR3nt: TGTGCCAGCAGTTTCTTTACGGGACAAGGCCCTAGTCGTCTGAAGAATGAGCAGTTCTTC
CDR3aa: CASSFFTGQGPSRLKNEQFF

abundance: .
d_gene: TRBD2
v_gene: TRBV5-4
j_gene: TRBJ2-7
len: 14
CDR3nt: TGTGCCAGCAGCTATGACGGGAGGTACTTCGAGCAGTACTTC
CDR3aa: CASSYDGRYFEQYF

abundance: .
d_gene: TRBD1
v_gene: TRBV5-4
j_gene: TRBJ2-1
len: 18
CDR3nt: TGTGCCAGCAGCTTGACGACGAGGGGGCTGAGCTCCTACAATGAGCAGTTCTTC
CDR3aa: CASSLTTRGLSSYNEQFF

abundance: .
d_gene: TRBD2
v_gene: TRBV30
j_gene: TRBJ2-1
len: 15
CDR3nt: TGTGCCTGGAGTGTTGGAGCGGGAGGGAAGGGTGAGCAGTTCTTC
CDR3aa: CAWSVGAGGKGEQFF

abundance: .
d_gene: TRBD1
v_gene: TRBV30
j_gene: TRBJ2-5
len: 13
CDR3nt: TGTGCCTGGAGTAGGGACAGGGGGCAAGAGCAGTACTTC
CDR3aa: CAWSRDRGQEQYF

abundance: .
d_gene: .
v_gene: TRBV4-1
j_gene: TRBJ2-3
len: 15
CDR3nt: TGCGCCAGCAGCCAAGAGGGGGTGAGGACAGATACGCAGTATTTT
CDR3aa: CASSQEGVRTDTQYF

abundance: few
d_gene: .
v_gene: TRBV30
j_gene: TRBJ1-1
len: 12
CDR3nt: TGTGCCTGGAGTGGGGGGCTGGGTGAAGCTTTCTTT
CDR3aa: CAWSGGLGEAFF

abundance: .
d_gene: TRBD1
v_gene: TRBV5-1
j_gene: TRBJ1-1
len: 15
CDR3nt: TGCGCCAGCAGCATCGGACAGGTACCAGCCACTGAAGCTTTCTTT
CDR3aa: CASSIGQVPATEAFF

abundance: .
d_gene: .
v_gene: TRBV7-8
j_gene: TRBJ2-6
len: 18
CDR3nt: TGTGCCAGCAGCTTAAGTGGAGCAGACTTCTCTGGGGCCAACGTCCTGACTTTC
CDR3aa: CASSLSGADFSGANVLTF

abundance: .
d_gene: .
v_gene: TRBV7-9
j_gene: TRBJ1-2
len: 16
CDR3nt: TGTGCCAGCAGCAGAGGCCCTGGGCAGGGGCCCTATGGCTACACCTTC
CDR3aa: CASSRGPGQGPYGYTF

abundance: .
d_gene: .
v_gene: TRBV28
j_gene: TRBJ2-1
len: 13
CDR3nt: TGTGCCAGCATCAAGCAGCCTTACAATGAGCAGTTCTTC
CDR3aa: CASIKQPYNEQFF

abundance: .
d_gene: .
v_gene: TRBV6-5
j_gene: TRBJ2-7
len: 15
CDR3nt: TGTGCCAGCAGTTATCGGTGGGGGGCGGGCTACGAGCAGTACTTC
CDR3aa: CASSYRWGAGYEQYF

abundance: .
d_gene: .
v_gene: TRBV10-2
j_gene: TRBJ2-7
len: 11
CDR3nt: TGCGCCAGCAGTGAAGCTTACGAGCAGTACTTC
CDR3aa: CASSEAYEQYF

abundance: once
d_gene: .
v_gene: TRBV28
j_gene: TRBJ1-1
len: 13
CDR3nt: TGTGCCAGCAGTTTGTTGGGGGCGCCAGGAGCTTTCTTT
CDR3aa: CASSLLGAPGAFF

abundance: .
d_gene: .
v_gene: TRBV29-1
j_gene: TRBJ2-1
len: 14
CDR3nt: TGCAGCGTTGACGGGAGCTTCTCCTACAATGAGCAGTTCTTC
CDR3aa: CSVDGSFSYNEQFF

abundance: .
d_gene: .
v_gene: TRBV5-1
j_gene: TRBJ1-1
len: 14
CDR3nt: TGCGCCAGCAGGCCAGGGCCAATGAACACTGAAGCTTTCTTT
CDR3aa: CASRPGPMNTEAFF

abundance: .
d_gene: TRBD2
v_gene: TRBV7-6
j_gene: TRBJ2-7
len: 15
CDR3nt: TGTGCCAGCAGCCCTAGTGCCGGGACTACCTACGAGCAGTACTTC
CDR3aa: CASSPSAGTTYEQYF

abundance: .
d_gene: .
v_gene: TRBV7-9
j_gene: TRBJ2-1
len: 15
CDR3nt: TGTGCCAGCAGCTTAGTGGGGGACTCCTACAATGAGCAGTTCTTC
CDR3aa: CASSLVGDSYNEQFF

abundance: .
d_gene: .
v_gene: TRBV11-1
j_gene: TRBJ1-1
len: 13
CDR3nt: TGTGCCAGCAGCTTAGTTTCCCAGATAGAAGCTTTCTTT
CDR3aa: CASSLVSQIEAFF

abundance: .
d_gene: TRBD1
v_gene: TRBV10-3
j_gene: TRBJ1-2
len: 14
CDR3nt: TGTGCCATCACCGCCGGGACAGGGGTCGGTGGCTACACCTTC
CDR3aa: CAITAGTGVGGYTF

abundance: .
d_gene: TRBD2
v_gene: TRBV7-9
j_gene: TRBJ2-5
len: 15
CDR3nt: TGTGCCAGCAGCTCGATGGGGCGGGAGGCAGAGACCCAGTACTTC
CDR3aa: CASSSMGREAETQYF

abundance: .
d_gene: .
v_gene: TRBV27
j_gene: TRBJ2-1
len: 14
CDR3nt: TGTGCCAGCAGTTTTGTAGGGGCGGGTAATGAGCAGTTCTTC
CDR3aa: CASSFVGAGNEQFF

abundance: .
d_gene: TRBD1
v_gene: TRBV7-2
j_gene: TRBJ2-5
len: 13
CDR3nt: TGTGCCAGCAGTCGGGACAGGGAAGAGACCCAGTACTTC
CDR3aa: CASSRDREETQYF

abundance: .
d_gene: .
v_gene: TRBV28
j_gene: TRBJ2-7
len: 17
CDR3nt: TGTGCCAGCAGTTTATCAGTGGTAGGGCTAGCTTCCTACGAGCAGTACTTC
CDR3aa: CASSLSVVGLASYEQYF

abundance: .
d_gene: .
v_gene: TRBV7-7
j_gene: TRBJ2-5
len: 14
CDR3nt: TGTGCTAGCAGCTTGGGGCAAATTACGGAGACCCAGTACTTC
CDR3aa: CASSLGQITETQYF

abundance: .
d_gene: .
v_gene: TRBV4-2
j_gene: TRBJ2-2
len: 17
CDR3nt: TGTGCCAGCAGCCAAAAGGCCTCAGGGTCTAACACCGGGGAGCTGTTTTTT
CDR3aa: CASSQKASGSNTGELFF

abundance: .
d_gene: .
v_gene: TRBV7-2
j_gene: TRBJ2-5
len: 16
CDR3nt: TGTGCCAGCAGCTCCACGACCCCCAGGGGAGGGGAGACCCAGTACTTC
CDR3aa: CASSSTTPRGGETQYF

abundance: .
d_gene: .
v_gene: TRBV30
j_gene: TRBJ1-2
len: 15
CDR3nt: TGTGCCTGGAGGACCCATGGGGTGGCTAACTATGGCTACACCTTC
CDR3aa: CAWRTHGVANYGYTF

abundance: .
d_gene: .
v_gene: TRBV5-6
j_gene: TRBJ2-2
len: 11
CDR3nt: TGTGCCAGCAGCTTGTTTGGGGAGCTGTTTTTT
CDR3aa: CASSLFGELFF

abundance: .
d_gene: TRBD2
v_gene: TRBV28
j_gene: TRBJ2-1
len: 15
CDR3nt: TGTGCCAGCAGTTCCGCCGGGACTAGCTACAATGAGCAGTTCTTC
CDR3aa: CASSSAGTSYNEQFF

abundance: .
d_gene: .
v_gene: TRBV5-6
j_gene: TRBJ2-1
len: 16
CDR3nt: TGTACCAGCAGCCCGGCCGGGGGGCGATGGGGCAATGAGCAGTTCTTC
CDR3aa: CTSSPAGGRWGNEQFF

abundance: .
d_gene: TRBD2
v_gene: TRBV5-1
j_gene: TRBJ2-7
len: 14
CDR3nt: TGCGCCAGCACGGCGGGAGGCAGCTCCTACGAGCAGTACTTC
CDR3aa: CASTAGGSSYEQYF

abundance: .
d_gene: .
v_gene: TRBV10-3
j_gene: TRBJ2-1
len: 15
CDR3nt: TGTGCCATCAGTGAGTCGTCTAGAGGGGACAATGAGCAGTTCTTC
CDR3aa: CAISESSRGDNEQFF

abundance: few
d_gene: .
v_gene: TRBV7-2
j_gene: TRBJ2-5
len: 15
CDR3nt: TGTGCCAGCAGCTTAGGCCTGGCCTTCCAAGAGACCCAGTACTTC
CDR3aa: CASSLGLAFQETQYF

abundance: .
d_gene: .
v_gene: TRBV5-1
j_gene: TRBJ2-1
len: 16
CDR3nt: TGCGCCAGCAGCCCAGGTGGCCTGGGTGGGCCCAATGAGCAGTTCTTC
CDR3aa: CASSPGGLGGPNEQFF

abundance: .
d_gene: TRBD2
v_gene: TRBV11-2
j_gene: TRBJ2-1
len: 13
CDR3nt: TGTGCCAGCAGCTTAGCGGGAGGGAATGAGCAGTTCTTC
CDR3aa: CASSLAGGNEQFF

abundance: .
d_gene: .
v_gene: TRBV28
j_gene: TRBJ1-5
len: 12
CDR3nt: TGTGCCAGCAGTGTTCAGGGCCGGTCCCAGCATTTT
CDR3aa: CASSVQGRSQHF

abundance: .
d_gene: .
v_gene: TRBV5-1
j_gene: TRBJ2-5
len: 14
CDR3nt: TGCGCCAGCAGCATATACAGGGTGGGGGAGACCCAGTACTTC
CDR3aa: CASSIYRVGETQYF

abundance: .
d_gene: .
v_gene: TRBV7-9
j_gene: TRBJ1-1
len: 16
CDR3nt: TGTGCCAGCAGCTTAGTAGGAATGCATCTGAACACTGAAGCTTTCTTT
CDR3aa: CASSLVGMHLNTEAFF

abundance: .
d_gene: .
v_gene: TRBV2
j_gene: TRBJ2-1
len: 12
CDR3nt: TGTGCCAGCACTGCCGCCCCTACAGGGCAGTTCTTC
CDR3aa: CASTAAPTGQFF

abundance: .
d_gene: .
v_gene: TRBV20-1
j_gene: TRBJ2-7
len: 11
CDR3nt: TGCAGTGCTCGAGGGAGATACGAGCAGTACTTC
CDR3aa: CSARGRYEQYF

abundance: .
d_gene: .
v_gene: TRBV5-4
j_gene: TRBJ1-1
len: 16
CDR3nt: TGTGCCAGCAGCTTGGACGGCAGGGGCGAGGAAGGGGTGGCTTTCTTT
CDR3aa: CASSLDGRGEEGVAFF

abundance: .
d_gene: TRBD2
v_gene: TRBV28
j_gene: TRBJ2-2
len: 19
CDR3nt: TGTGCCAGCAGTTTATGGGGTAGCGGGAGAAGAACGAACACCGGGGAGCTGTTTTTT
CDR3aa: CASSLWGSGRRTNTGELFF